These T cell receptor beta chains were read from a single sample in a study of graft-versus-host responses after intestinal transplantation. These receptors have no identified antigens. Assay: immunoSEQ multiplex PCR; the TCRdb copy retains only in-frame clones and omits some. The sample lists roughly 80,000 clones; over 75% were seen once. Sequencing was performed on unstimulated CD8+ T cells sorted from spleen or lymph node cells, taken before transplant. Every receptor here comes from a human donor who was the organ donor for an intestinal transplant. Each CDR3 is given with its conserved first and last residue. The D gene is left open where the match is weak. Rows give clone size only sometimes, using once, few, many, or a class for an expanded clone.

v_gene	len	j_gene	d_gene	abundance	CDR3aa	CDR3nt
TRBV29-1	13	TRBJ1-2	NA	NA	CSVIGVLGYGYTF	TGCAGCGTTATAGGGGTTCTGGGCTATGGCTACACCTTC
TRBV5-1	16	TRBJ2-1	NA	NA	CASSLYGRVPYNEQFF	TGCGCCAGCAGCTTGTACGGCAGGGTCCCCTACAATGAGCAGTTCTTC
TRBV19	15	TRBJ2-7	TRBD2	NA	CASRGRGFHYYEQYF	TGTGCCAGTAGGGGGAGGGGCTTCCACTACTACGAGCAGTACTTC
TRBV7-9	14	TRBJ1-1	NA	NA	CASNPSLLGNEAFF	TGTGCCAGCAACCCCAGCTTATTAGGGAATGAAGCTTTCTTT
TRBV7-3	15	TRBJ2-2	NA	NA	CASSLISGSTGELFF	TGTGCCAGCAGCTTAATCTCGGGGTCTACCGGGGAGCTGTTTTTT
TRBV15	14	TRBJ2-5	TRBD1	once	CATSSDRLQETQYF	TGTGCCACCAGCTCGGACAGGCTCCAAGAGACCCAGTACTTC
TRBV6-1	11	TRBJ2-7	TRBD1	NA	CAQGPSYEQYF	TGTGCACAGGGGCCAAGCTACGAGCAGTACTTC
TRBV9	14	TRBJ2-1	TRBD2	NA	CASSVDRTSFEQFF	TGTGCCAGCAGCGTAGACCGGACTAGTTTTGAGCAGTTCTTC
TRBV5-4	14	TRBJ2-7	TRBD1	few	CASSLRQGPYEQYF	TGTGCCAGCAGCTTAAGACAGGGTCCCTACGAGCAGTACTTC
TRBV7-2	13	TRBJ2-7	NA	NA	CASSFHLSYEQYF	TGTGCCAGCAGCTTCCACCTTTCCTACGAGCAGTACTTC
TRBV28	13	TRBJ1-1	NA	NA	CASSKTQGTEAFF	TGTGCCAGCAGTAAGACCCAGGGTACTGAAGCTTTCTTT
TRBV25-1	17	TRBJ2-1	TRBD2	NA	CASSEGGLAGSYNEQFF	TGTGCCAGCAGTGAAGGGGGGCTAGCGGGTTCCTACAATGAGCAGTTCTTC
TRBV2	16	TRBJ1-1	NA	NA	CASSGTFFLDGTEAFF	TGTGCCAGCAGTGGAACTTTTTTCCTAGATGGCACTGAAGCTTTCTTT
TRBV27	19	TRBJ1-4	TRBD1	NA	CASSPGGGTGEKTNEKLFF	TGTGCCAGCAGTCCGGGCGGGGGGACAGGGGAGAAAACTAATGAAAAACTGTTTTTT
TRBV15	18	TRBJ1-5	NA	NA	CATSREPEVGVSNQPQHF	TGTGCCACCAGCAGAGAACCGGAGGTTGGGGTAAGCAATCAGCCCCAGCATTTT
TRBV6-5	16	TRBJ2-1	TRBD1	NA	CASSYSSGGSYNEQFF	TGTGCCAGCAGTTACTCGTCAGGGGGCTCCTACAATGAGCAGTTCTTC
TRBV15	15	TRBJ2-3	NA	NA	CATSTRTENTDTQYF	TGTGCCACCAGCACTCGGACGGAGAACACAGATACGCAGTATTTT
TRBV7-9	14	TRBJ2-3	NA	NA	CASSPAGNTDTQYF	TGTGCCAGCAGCCCTGCGGGCAACACAGATACGCAGTATTTT
TRBV4-2	14	TRBJ1-5	NA	NA	CASSQDGGGQPQHF	TGTGCCAGCAGCCAAGATGGCGGCGGTCAGCCCCAGCATTTT
TRBV7-9	16	TRBJ2-1	TRBD2	NA	CASSFLPGGLYNEQFF	TGTGCCAGCAGCTTCCTTCCCGGGGGGTTATACAATGAGCAGTTCTTC
TRBV29-1	13	TRBJ1-2	TRBD1	NA	CSVETGTNYGYTF	TGCAGCGTAGAGACAGGGACGAACTATGGCTACACCTTC
TRBV6-1	15	TRBJ2-2	TRBD1	NA	CASRFGTGDAGELFF	TGTGCCAGCAGGTTCGGGACAGGGGACGCCGGGGAGCTGTTTTTT
TRBV20-1	10	TRBJ2-7	NA	NA	CSAIQYEQYF	TGCAGTGCTATTCAGTACGAGCAGTACTTC
TRBV23-1	15	TRBJ1-5	TRBD1	NA	CASSPKGTGNQPQHF	TGCGCCAGTAGCCCGAAGGGGACAGGCAATCAGCCCCAGCATTTT
TRBV11-2	15	TRBJ2-7	NA	few	CASSLDPGFMYEQYF	TGTGCCAGCAGCTTAGATCCGGGGTTTATGTACGAGCAGTACTTC
TRBV5-4	20	TRBJ1-4	TRBD1	NA	CASSLAGTPGMGQGGEKLFF	TGTGCCAGCAGCTTAGCGGGCACCCCGGGCATGGGACAGGGGGGTGAAAAACTGTTTTTT
TRBV25-1	15	TRBJ1-1	NA	NA	CASSEYFGPNTEAFF	TGTGCCAGCAGTGAATACTTTGGGCCGAACACTGAAGCTTTCTTT